A single sample gave rise to the 30 T cell receptor beta chains below, sequenced in a study of cytomegalovirus exposure and HLA in healthy donors. PCR amplification relied on 60 Vbeta primers (plus 13 Jbeta primers). Libraries were prepared by immunoSEQ multiplex PCR; TCRdb keeps only in-frame clonotypes and omits some of them. The sample holds 200,000 or so clones, approximately 88% seen once. The sequenced sample consisted of PBMCs. The receptor source for this set is a boy under 18 in good health and CMV-seronegative.

The table lists this clone with a few counts. The chain is built from TRBV5-6 and TRBJ1-1; D unclear. This CDR3 region has 10 residues. V shed 9 bases and J shed 11 bases, with 14 bases lying between them. Germline CDR1 and CDR2: SGHDT and YYEEEE. The CDR3 here is CAKTTVPAFF. The CDR3 DNA reads TGTGCCAAGACTACGGTGCCCGCTTTCTTT.

The V call is TRBV14, the J call TRBJ1-2, with a tentative D call TRBD1 (5 bases). V shed 3 bases and J shed 8 bases, with 13 bases lying between them. CDR3 length: 13 amino acids. CDR1 and CDR2 from the germline V gene are SGHDN and FVKESK. The CDR3 DNA reads TGTGCCAGCAGCCATTTACAGAGGACAGGCTACACCTTC. Amino acids: CASSHLQRTGYTF.

This chain links TRBV13 with TRBJ2-2; TRBD1 matches at 7 bases. Unmatched junction bases numbered 11, after V lost 4 bases and J lost 3 bases. This CDR3 is 17 amino acids long. Germline CDR1 is PRHDT and CDR2 is FYEKMQ (reference sequence). DNA of the CDR3: TGTGCCAGCAGCTCGGAAAACCCGGGACAGCACACCGGGGAGCTGTTTTTT. Protein product: CASSSENPGQHTGELFF.

V is TRBV4-1 and J is TRBJ2-1, with a possible D match to TRBD2 (5 bases). The germline CDR1 and CDR2 sequences are MGHRA and YSYEKL. This CDR3 spans 12 amino acids. Between the trimmed V and J ends, which lost 3 bases and 9 bases, there was a span of 9 bases. In DNA, the CDR3 is TGCGCCAGCAGCCACAAAGGAGGTGAGCAGTTCTTC. It translates to CASSHKGGEQFF.

The V call is TRBV9, the J call TRBJ1-2; D is undetermined. The germline V and J ends were trimmed by 2 bases and 3 bases, with 14 bases remaining between them. CDR3 length: 15 residues. The V gene's germline CDR1 is SGDLS and CDR2 YYNGEE. CDR3 DNA sequence: TGTGCCAGCAGCGTGGATTTCGCCAGGCACTATGGCTACACCTTC. Protein: CASSVDFARHYGYTF.

The chain couples TRBV27 to TRBJ2-7; TRBD2 matches at 10 bases. There are 15 residues in the CDR3. Losses at the gene ends were 8 bases for V and 4 bases for J; bases not matched to a gene: 11. Germline values: CDR1 MNHEY, CDR2 SMNVEV (reference sequence). The CDR3 coding sequence is TGTGCCAGCCGGACCCTAGCGGGAGCTGCGTACGAGCAGTACTTC. As protein: CASRTLAGAAYEQYF.

This sequence joins TRBV7-6 and TRBJ1-4, with D hard to call. Germline CDR1 is SGHVS and CDR2 is FNYEAQ. The CDR3 runs 16 residues. V was pared by 5 bases and J by 4 bases, with 17 bases between. This chain's CDR3 is CASSLWSRNFNEKLFF. The CDR3 nucleotides read TGTGCCAGCAGCCTCTGGAGTCGGAACTTTAATGAAAAACTGTTTTTT.

The chain recombines TRBV27 with TRBJ2-1, with D perhaps matching TRBD2 (6 bases). CDR1 is MNHEY and CDR2 is SMNVEV in the germline V gene (reference sequence). Trimming cost V 1 base and J 3 bases, with 10 bases left between them. CDR3 length: 15 residues. The CDR3 here is CASSLLREYYNEQFF. CDR3 in DNA: TGTGCCAGCAGTTTATTGCGGGAATACTACAATGAGCAGTTCTTC.

To note about this clone: The junction shows a germline mismatch at one end, possibly a read error. The chain has TRBV5-4 and TRBJ2-2; TRBD2 matches at 7 bases. The CDR3 totals 15 residues. CDR1 is SGHNT, CDR2 YYREEE, per germline (reference sequence). The CDR3 coding sequence is TGTGCCAGCAGTTTGGAGGGAGGGAGAACCGGGGAGCTGTTTTTT. It codes for CASSLEGGRTGELFF.

This chain uses TRBV13 with TRBJ1-1; D uncertain. The CDR3 has 13 residues. V gave up 6 bases and J gave up 6 bases, with 14 bases separating them. CDR1 and CDR2 from the germline V gene are PRHDT and FYEKMQ (reference sequence). CDR3 DNA sequence: TGTGCCAGCAGTCCAACTGGGGAGGCTGAAGCTTTCTTT. It is translated as CASSPTGEAEAFF. Full variable domain (outside the CDR3, taken from reference TRBV13 and TRBJ1-1): AAGVIQSPRHLIKEKRETATLKCYPIPRHDTVYWYQQGPGQDPQFLISFYEKMQSDKGSIPDRFSAQQFSDYHSELNMSSLELGDSALYFCASSPTGEAEAFFGQGTRLTVV.

The chain employs TRBV5-1 and TRBJ2-1; 9 bases are shared with TRBD1. J gave up 6 bases and V 4 bases, and 11 bases lay outside the gene matches. The CDR3 extends over 16 amino acids. The germline CDR1 and CDR2 sequences are SGHRS and YFSETQ. CDR3 in amino acids: CASSTKQGALSNEQFF. The CDR3 region has the DNA TGCGCCAGCAGCACGAAACAGGGGGCGTTGAGCAATGAGCAGTTCTTC.

This rearrangement joins TRBV28 to TRBJ2-1; TRBD2 agrees at 14 bases. CDR1 is MDHEN, CDR2 SYDVKM, per germline. The V segment lost 6 bases and the J segment 8 bases; nucleotides outside the gene matches: 6. The CDR3 is made up of 15 amino acids. The CDR3 protein is CASSYGTSGSHEQFF. The CDR3 DNA follows: TGTGCCAGCAGCTATGGGACTAGCGGGAGTCATGAGCAGTTCTTC.

The genes are TRBV27 and TRBJ2-1, with TRBD2 matching over 9 bases. From germline, CDR1 is MNHEY and CDR2 SMNVEV (reference sequence). The trim removed 1 base at V and 2 bases at J, leaving 9 bases unmatched. This CDR3 region has 18 residues. Written as DNA, the CDR3 is TGTGCCAGCAGTTTATATAGTAGCGGGGGAAATCCCTACAATGAGCAGTTCTTC. It translates to CASSLYSSGGNPYNEQFF.

V gene TRBV6-5 combines with J gene TRBJ2-5; 8 bases line up with TRBD1. CDR3 length equals 14 residues. Germline CDR1 and CDR2: MNHEY and SVGAGI. Germline trimming cut 5 bases from V and 5 bases from J; bases unmatched to any gene: 7. CDR3 sequence (DNA): TGTGCCAGCAGTAGGACAGGGACCAGTGAGACCCAGTACTTC. Translated, it gives CASSRTGTSETQYF.

This clone has just one count. The rearrangement links TRBV5-6 to TRBJ1-4; D may be TRBD1 (6 bases). Germline V lookup: CDR1 SGHDT, CDR2 YYEEEE. The CDR3 covers 17 residues. The ends were cut back, 4 bases at V and 7 bases at J, with 23 bases in the middle. The DNA of the CDR3 is TGTGCCAGCAGCGGGAATAGTGAAGCAGGGGACACTGAAAAACTGTTTTTT. It encodes CASSGNSEAGDTEKLFF.

V gene TRBV6-5 combines with J gene TRBJ1-1, with 9 positions matching TRBD1. Per germline, CDR1 MNHEY and CDR2 SVGAGI. The ends lost 6 bases at V and 6 bases at J; junction bases unmatched: 2. The CDR3 totals 12 residues. The CDR3 DNA reads as TGTGCCAGCAGCCGACAGGGGGCTGAAGCTTTCTTT. The encoded protein is CASSRQGAEAFF.

The J gene is TRBJ2-5, the V gene TRBV5-1, with D tentatively TRBD1 (6 bases). Germline lookup yields CDR1 SGHRS and CDR2 YFSETQ. This CDR3 contains 15 residues. V shed 5 bases and J shed 1 base, with 15 bases lying between them. CDR3 bases: TGCGCCAGCAGAGGGTATACAGGGAGCCAAGAGACCCAGTACTTC. This translates into CASRGYTGSQETQYF.

The chain joins TRBV28 to TRBJ2-7; 7 bases agree with TRBD2. This CDR3 comprises 16 residues. CDR1 is MDHEN, CDR2 SYDVKM, per germline. The V gene end was trimmed by 1 base and the J gene end by 2 bases; junction bases not matched to a gene: 8. The CDR3 DNA sequence: TGTGCCAGCAGTTTATCTTTCCGCGGGAGAACCTACGAGCAGTACTTC. Protein product: CASSLSFRGRTYEQYF.

The chain carries TRBV6-1 and TRBJ1-2; D gene uncertain. Trimming stripped 0 bases from V and 1 base from J, with 6 bases between. The V gene's germline CDR1 is MNHNS and CDR2 SASEGT. CDR3 length equals 14 residues. The chain's CDR3 is CASSEAANNYGYTF. In nucleotides, the CDR3 is TGTGCCAGCAGTGAAGCAGCAAATAACTATGGCTACACCTTC.

In this sample, this clone turned up once. J is TRBJ1-2 and V is TRBV29-1; possible D gene TRBD1, 6 bases. Trimming took 6 bases from V and 4 from J, leaving 12 bases between them. This CDR3 has 12 residues. CDR1 and CDR2 (germline): SQVTM, ANQGSEA. CDR3 residues: CSVRTDRYGYTF. The CDR3 region has the DNA TGCAGCGTGCGGACAGACCGCTATGGCTACACCTTC.

The chain couples TRBV5-1 to TRBJ2-3; 8 bases agree with TRBD2. The germline CDR1 and CDR2 sequences are SGHRS and YFSETQ. The trim removed 0 bases at V and 6 bases at J, leaving 9 bases unmatched. There are 16 residues in the CDR3. As DNA, the CDR3 is TGCGCCAGCAGCTTGGATTCGGGAGGGCCGGGGGATACGCAGTATTTT. The encoded protein is CASSLDSGGPGDTQYF.

The gene calls are TRBV10-3 and TRBJ1-1; D is perhaps TRBD1 (6 bases). Germline V gene data show CDR1 as ENHRY and CDR2 as SYGVKD. V lost 7 bases and J 0 bases, leaving 12 bases between the germline ends. The CDR3 loop spans 14 amino acids. CDR3 nucleotide sequence: TGTGCCATCATGGGGGCAGGGATGAACACTGAAGCTTTCTTT. Its protein product is CAIMGAGMNTEAFF.

This clone occurred a few times. The gene calls are TRBV11-2 and TRBJ2-1; D might be TRBD1 (6 bases). The germline V gene encodes CDR1 SGHAT and CDR2 FQNNGV. The CDR3 runs 16 residues. V shed 4 bases and J shed 1 base, with 14 bases lying between them. CDR3: CASSSLQGRSYNEQFF. Here the CDR3 DNA reads TGTGCCAGCAGCTCCCTACAGGGACGGTCCTACAATGAGCAGTTCTTC.

CDR3 in DNA: TGTGCCAGCAGCCAAGAAGGCGTTTTGGGGGCTGGCAATCAGCCCCAGCATTTT. Translating gives CASSQEGVLGAGNQPQHF. This chain uses TRBV14 with TRBJ1-5; D may be TRBD1 (6 bases). CDR1 SGHDN and CDR2 FVKESK come from the germline V gene. The CDR3 runs 18 residues. Trimming pared 0 bases from V and 2 bases from J, leaving 17 bases between.

This clone was counted between two and nine times. The chain has TRBV27 and TRBJ1-2, with 7 bases aligning to TRBD1. Looked up from germline, CDR1 is MNHEY and CDR2 is SMNVEV (reference sequence). This CDR3 comprises 11 residues. The CDR3 DNA follows: TGTGCTACCGGGACAGTATATGGCTACACCTTC. Amino acids: CATGTVYGYTF.

The gene calls are TRBV30 and TRBJ1-2; D unclear. Per the germline V gene, CDR1 is GTSNPN and CDR2 is SVGIG (reference sequence). Trimming cost V 5 bases and J 8 bases, with 18 bases left between them. The CDR3 covers 13 residues. This CDR3 reads CAWYRGSTGGYTF. In DNA, the CDR3 is TGTGCCTGGTATAGAGGGTCCACTGGCGGCTACACCTTC. The variable domain in full, completed from reference TRBV30 and TRBJ1-2, reads SQTIHQWPATLVQPVGSPLSLECTVEGTSNPNLYWYRQAAGRGLQLLFYSVGIGQISSEVPQNLSASRPQDRQFILSSKKLLLSDSGFYLCAWYRGSTGGYTFGSGTRLTVV.

This chain uses TRBV11-2 with TRBJ2-2; 7 nucleotides align to TRBD2. The CDR3 has 18 residues. Unmatched junction bases numbered 20, after V lost 6 bases and J lost 7 bases. The germline gives CDR1 SGHAT, CDR2 FQNNGV. The chain's CDR3 is CASRLYPSRREKGGELFF. CDR3 sequence (DNA): TGTGCCAGCAGACTCTATCCTTCCCGGCGGGAGAAGGGCGGGGAGCTGTTTTTT.

The chain combines TRBV11-2 with TRBJ2-3; D is uncertain. CDR1 and CDR2 from the germline V gene are SGHAT and FQNNGV. The V gene lost 0 bases and the J gene lost 1 base, with 5 bases spanning the gap. This CDR3 has 14 residues. The chain's CDR3 is CASSLDLGTDTQYF. The CDR3 DNA follows: TGTGCCAGCAGCTTAGATCTAGGCACAGATACGCAGTATTTT.

The gene calls are TRBV6-1 and TRBJ1-5; 8 nucleotides line up with TRBD1. After removal of 4 bases from V and 3 bases from J, the junction contained 5 bases not matched to a gene. The CDR3 is 15 amino acids. Germline values: CDR1 MNHNS, CDR2 SASEGT. This CDR3 is CASSVDRAPNQPQHF. CDR3 bases: TGTGCCAGCAGTGTGGACAGGGCCCCCAATCAGCCCCAGCATTTT.

V gene TRBV7-2 combines with J gene TRBJ1-5; 7 positions match TRBD1. The CDR3 contains 17 residues. V lost 1 base, J lost 0 bases, and 6 bases stayed unmatched. Germline V lookup: CDR1 SGHTA, CDR2 FQGNSA. CDR3 loop: CASSLGPGGFSNQPQHF. The CDR3 bases are TGTGCCAGCAGCTTAGGGCCAGGGGGGTTTAGCAATCAGCCCCAGCATTTT. Based on the CDR3 plus reference TRBV7-2 and TRBJ1-5, the full variable domain is GAGVSQSPSNKVTEKGKDVELRCDPISGHTALYWYRQSLGQGLEFLIYFQGNSAPDKSGLPSDRFSAERTGGSVSTLTIQRTQQEDSAVYLCASSLGPGGFSNQPQHFGDGTRLSIL.